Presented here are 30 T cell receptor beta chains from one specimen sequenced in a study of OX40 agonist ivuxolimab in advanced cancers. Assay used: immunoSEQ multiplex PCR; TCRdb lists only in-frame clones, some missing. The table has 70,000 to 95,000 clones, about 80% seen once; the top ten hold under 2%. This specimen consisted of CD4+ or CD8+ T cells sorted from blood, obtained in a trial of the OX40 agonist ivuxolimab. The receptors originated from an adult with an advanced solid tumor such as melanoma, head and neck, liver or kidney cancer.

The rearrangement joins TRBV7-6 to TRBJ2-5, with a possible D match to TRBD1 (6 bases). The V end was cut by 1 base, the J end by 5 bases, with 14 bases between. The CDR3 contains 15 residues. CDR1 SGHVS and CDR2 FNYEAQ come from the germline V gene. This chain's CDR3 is CASSLGQGMMETQYF. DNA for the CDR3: TGTGCCAGCAGCTTAGGCCAGGGGATGATGGAGACCCAGTACTTC.

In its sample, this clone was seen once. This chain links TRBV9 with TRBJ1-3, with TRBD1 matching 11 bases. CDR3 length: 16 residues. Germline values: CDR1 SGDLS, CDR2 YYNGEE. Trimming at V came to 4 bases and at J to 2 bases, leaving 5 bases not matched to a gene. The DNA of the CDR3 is TGTGCCAGCAGCCTTGAGGGACAGGGGGCTGGAAACACCATATATTTT. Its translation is CASSLEGQGAGNTIYF.

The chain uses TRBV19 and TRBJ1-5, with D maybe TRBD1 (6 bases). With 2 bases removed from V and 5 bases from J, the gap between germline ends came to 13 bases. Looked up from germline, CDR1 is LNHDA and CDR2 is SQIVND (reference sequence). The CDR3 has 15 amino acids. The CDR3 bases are TGTGCCAGTAGTATACGCGGACAGCAGCATCAGCCCCAGCATTTT. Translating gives CASSIRGQQHQPQHF.

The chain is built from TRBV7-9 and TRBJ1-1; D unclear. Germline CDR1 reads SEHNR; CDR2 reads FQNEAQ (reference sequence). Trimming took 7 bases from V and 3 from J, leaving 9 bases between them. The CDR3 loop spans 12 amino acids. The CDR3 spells CASTLRDTEAFF. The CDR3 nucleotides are TGTGCCAGCACCCTGAGGGACACTGAAGCTTTCTTT.

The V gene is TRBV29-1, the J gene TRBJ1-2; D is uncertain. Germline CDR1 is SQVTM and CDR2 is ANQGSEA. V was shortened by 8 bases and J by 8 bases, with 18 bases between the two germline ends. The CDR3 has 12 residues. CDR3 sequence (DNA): TGCAGCCCGACAACCGCCAGCTGGGGCTACACCTTC. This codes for CSPTTASWGYTF.

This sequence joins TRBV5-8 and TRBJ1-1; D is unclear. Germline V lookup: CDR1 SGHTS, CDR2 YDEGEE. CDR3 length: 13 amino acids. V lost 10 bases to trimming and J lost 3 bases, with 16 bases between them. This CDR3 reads CAADLMLDTEAFF. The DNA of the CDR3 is TGTGCCGCGGATTTGATGTTGGACACTGAAGCTTTCTTT.

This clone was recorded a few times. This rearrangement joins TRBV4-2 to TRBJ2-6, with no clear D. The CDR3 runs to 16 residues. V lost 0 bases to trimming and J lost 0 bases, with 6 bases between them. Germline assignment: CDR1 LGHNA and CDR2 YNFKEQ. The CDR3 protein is CASSQDKPSGANVLTF. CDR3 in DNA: TGTGCCAGCAGCCAAGATAAACCCTCTGGGGCCAACGTCCTGACTTTC.

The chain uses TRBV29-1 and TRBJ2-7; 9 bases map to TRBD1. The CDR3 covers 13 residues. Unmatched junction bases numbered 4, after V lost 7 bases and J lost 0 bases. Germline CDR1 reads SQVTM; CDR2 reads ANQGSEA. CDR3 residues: CSAGQGFSYEQYF. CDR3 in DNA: TGCAGCGCGGGACAGGGCTTCTCCTACGAGCAGTACTTC.

The chain's CDR3 is CASSPIQGNQETQYF. The CDR3 region has the DNA TGTGCCAGCAGCCCGATACAGGGGAACCAAGAGACCCAGTACTTC. V is TRBV7-2 and J is TRBJ2-5, with 7 nucleotides matching TRBD1. V shed 5 bases and J 0 bases; nucleotides not matched to a gene: 6. Germline V gene lookup returns CDR1 SGHTA and CDR2 FQGNSA. This CDR3 is built from 15 residues.

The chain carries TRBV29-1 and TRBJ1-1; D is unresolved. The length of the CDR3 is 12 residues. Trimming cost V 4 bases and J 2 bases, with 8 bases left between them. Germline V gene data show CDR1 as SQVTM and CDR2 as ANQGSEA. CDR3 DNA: TGCAGCGTTGGGGCGGGTAACACTGAAGCTTTCTTT. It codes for CSVGAGNTEAFF.

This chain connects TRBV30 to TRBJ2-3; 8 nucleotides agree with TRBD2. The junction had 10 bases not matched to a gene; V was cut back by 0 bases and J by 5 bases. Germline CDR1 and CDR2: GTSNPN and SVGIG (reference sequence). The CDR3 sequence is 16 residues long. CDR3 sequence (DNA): TGTGCCTGGAGTGTACCCGGGGGGGCCTCCGGAGATACGCAGTATTTT. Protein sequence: CAWSVPGGASGDTQYF.

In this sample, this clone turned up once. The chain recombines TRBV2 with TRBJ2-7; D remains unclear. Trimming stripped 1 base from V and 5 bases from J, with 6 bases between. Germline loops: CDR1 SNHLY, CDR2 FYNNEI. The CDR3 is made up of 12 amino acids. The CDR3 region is CASSEGGDEQYF. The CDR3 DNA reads TGTGCCAGCAGTGAAGGTGGGGACGAGCAGTACTTC.

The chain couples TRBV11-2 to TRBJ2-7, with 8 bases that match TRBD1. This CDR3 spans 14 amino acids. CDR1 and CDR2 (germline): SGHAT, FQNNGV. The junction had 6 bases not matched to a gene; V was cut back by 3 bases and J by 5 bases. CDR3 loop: CASSLSQGDNEQYF. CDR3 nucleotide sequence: TGTGCCAGCAGCTTGTCACAGGGGGACAACGAGCAGTACTTC.

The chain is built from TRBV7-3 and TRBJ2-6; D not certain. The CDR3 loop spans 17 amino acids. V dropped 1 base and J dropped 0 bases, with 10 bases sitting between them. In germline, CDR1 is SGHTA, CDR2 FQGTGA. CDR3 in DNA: TGTGCCAGCAGCTTAATGGGCTCAAGCTCTGGGGCCAACGTCCTGACTTTC. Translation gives CASSLMGSSSGANVLTF.

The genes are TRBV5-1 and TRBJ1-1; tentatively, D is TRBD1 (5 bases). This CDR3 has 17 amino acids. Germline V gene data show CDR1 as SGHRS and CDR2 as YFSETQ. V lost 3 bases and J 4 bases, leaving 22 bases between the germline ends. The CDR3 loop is CASSYGIPGTDGTEAFF. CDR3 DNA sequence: TGCGCCAGCAGCTATGGGATCCCCGGGACGGATGGCACTGAAGCTTTCTTT.

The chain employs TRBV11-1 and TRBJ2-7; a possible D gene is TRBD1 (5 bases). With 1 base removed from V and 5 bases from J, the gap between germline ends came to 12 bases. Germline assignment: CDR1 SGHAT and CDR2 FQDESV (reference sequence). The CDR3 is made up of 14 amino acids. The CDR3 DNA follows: TGTGCCAGCAGCTTAGACAGCAGGGCCCACGAGCAGTACTTC. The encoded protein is CASSLDSRAHEQYF.

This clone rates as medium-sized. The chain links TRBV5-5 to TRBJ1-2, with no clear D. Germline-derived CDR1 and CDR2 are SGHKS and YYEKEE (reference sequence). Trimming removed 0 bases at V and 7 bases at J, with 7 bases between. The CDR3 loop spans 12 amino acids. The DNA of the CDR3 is TGTGCCAGCAGCTTGGAGGAGGGTGGCTACACCTTC. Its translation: CASSLEEGGYTF.

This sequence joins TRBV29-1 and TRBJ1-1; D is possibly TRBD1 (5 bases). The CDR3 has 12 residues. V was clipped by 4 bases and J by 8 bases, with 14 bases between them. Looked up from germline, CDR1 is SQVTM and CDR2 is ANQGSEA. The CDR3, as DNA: TGCAGCGTTGGCAAGGGGCAAATGGAAGCTTTCTTT. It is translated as CSVGKGQMEAFF. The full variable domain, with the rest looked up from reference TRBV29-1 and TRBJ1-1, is SAVISQKPSRDICQRGTSLTIQCQVDSQVTMMFWYRQQPGQSLTLIATANQGSEATYESGFVIDKFPISRPNLTFSTLTVSNMSPEDSSIYLCSVGKGQMEAFFGQGTRLTVV.

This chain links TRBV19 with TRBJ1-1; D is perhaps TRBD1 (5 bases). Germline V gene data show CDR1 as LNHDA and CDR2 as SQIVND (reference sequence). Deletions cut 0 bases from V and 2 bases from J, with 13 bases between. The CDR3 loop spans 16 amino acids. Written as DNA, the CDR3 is TGTGCCAGTAGTATAGACCCGGGGGAGGGAAACACTGAAGCTTTCTTT. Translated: CASSIDPGEGNTEAFF.

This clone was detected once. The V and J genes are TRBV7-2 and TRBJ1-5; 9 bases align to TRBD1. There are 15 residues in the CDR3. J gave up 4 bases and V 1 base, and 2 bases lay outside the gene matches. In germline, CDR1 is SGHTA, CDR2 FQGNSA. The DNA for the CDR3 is TGTGCCAGCAGCTTAGAACAGGGGGCGAATCAGCCCCAGCATTTT. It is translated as CASSLEQGANQPQHF.

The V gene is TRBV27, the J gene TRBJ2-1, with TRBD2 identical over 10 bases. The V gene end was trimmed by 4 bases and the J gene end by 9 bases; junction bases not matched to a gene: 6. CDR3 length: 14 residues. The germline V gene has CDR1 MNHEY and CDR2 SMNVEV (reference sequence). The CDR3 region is CASSYLAGGTEQFF. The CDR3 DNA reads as TGTGCCAGCAGTTATTTAGCGGGGGGTACTGAGCAGTTCTTC.

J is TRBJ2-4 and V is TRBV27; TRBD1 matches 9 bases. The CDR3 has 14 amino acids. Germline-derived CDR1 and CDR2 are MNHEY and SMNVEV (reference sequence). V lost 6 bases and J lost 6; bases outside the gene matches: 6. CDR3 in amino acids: CASSLTGGANIQYF. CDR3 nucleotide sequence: TGTGCCAGCAGCTTGACAGGGGGGGCAAACATTCAGTACTTC.

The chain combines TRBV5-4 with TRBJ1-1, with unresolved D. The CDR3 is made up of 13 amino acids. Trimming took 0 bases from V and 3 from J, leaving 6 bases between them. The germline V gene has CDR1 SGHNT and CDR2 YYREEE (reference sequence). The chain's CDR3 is CASSLGLDTEAFF. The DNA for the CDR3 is TGTGCCAGCAGCTTGGGTCTGGACACTGAAGCTTTCTTT.

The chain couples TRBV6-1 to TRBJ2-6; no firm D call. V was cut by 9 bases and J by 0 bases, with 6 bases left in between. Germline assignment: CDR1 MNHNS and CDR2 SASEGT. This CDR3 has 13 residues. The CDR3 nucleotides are TGTGCCAGTAAGAGCTCTGGGGCCAACGTCCTGACTTTC. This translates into CASKSSGANVLTF.

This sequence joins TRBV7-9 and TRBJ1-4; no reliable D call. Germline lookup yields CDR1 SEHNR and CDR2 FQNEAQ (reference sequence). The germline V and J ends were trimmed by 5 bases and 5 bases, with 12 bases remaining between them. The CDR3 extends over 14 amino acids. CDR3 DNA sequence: TGTGCCAGCAGCCGGCCTCACGGGAATGAAAAACTGTTTTTT. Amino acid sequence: CASSRPHGNEKLFF.

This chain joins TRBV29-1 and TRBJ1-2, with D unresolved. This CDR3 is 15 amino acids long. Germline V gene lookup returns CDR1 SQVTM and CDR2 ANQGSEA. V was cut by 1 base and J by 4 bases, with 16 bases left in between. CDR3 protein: CSVEALGRTIYGYTF. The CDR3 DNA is TGCAGCGTTGAAGCCCTCGGACGGACGATCTATGGCTACACCTTC.

The CDR3 sequence: CASSIKGRDHEQYF. CDR3 bases: TGTGCCAGTAGTATCAAGGGGAGGGATCACGAGCAGTACTTC. J is TRBJ2-7 and V is TRBV19; 7 bases fit TRBD2. Germline CDR1 reads LNHDA; CDR2 reads SQIVND (reference sequence). The CDR3 has 14 residues. With 3 bases clipped from V and 5 bases from J, the junction kept 7 bases outside the gene matches.

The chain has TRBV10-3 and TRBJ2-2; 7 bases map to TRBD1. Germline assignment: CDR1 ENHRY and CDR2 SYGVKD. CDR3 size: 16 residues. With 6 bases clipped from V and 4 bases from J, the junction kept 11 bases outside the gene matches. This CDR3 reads CAISKQGRQPTGELFF. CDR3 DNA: TGTGCCATCAGCAAACAGGGGCGCCAGCCCACCGGGGAGCTGTTTTTT.

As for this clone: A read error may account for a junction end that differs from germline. The CDR3 DNA follows: TGTGCGAGCAGGGGAACGGGGTTAGAAGATACGCAGTATTTT. Its translation is CASRGTGLEDTQYF. The chain couples TRBV5-4 to TRBJ2-3; perhaps TRBD1 as D (6 bases). CDR3 length: 14 residues. Germline lookup yields CDR1 SGHNT and CDR2 YYREEE (reference sequence).

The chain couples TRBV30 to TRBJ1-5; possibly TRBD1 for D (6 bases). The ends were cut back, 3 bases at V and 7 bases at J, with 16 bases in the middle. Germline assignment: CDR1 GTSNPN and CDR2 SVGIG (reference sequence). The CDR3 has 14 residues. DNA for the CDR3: TGTGCCTGGAGCCTAAGTCAGGGGTTCCAGCCCCAGCATTTT. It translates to CAWSLSQGFQPQHF. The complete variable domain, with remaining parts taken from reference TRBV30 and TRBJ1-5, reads SQTIHQWPATLVQPVGSPLSLECTVEGTSNPNLYWYRQAAGRGLQLLFYSVGIGQISSEVPQNLSASRPQDRQFILSSKKLLLSDSGFYLCAWSLSQGFQPQHFGDGTRLSIL.